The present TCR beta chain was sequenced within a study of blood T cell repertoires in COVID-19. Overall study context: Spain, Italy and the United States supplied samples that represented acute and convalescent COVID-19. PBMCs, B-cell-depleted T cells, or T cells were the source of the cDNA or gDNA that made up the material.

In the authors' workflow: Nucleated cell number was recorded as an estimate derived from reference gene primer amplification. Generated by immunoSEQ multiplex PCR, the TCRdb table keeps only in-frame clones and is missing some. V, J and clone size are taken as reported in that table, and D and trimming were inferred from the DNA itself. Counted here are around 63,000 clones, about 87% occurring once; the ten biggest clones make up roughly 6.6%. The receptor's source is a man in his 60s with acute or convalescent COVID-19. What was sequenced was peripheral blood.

CDR3 sequence (DNA): TGTGCCAGCAGCTCGACTTGGACAGTCTCCTACGAGCAGTACTTC. This codes for CASSSTWTVSYEQYF. The chain combines TRBV11-2 with TRBJ2-7, with D possibly TRBD1 on 6 matching bases. Germline values: CDR1 SGHAT, CDR2 FQNNGV. CDR3 length equals 15 residues. V gave up 4 bases and J gave up 0 bases, with 13 bases separating them.